One T cell receptor (beta chain) is described in this entry. Its matching antigen is unknown. This specimen comes from a study of T-cell memory formation after mild COVID-19. Whole-study results and caveats: Contracting clones from day 15 to 85 showed balanced CD4/CD8; later expanders favored CD4+. Pre-infection memory carried some responding clones, suggesting that cross-reactive memory joined. For second-wave clones that peaked at day 37, SARS-CoV-2 specificity went unverified.

TCRdb called the 5' RACE reads again in MiXCR, with one record for every CDR3 protein. The sample consists of about 500,000 distinct CDR3 sequences, over 20% of them appearing once. Trimming removed 0 bases from V and 3 bases from J, with 11 bases in between. The germline CDR1 and CDR2 sequences are DFQATT and SNEGSKA (reference sequence). The CDR3 covers 15 residues. The sample consisted of PBMCs or a T cell subset sorted from them (not recorded which). The source of this sequence is an adult woman who had mild COVID-19 (a few samples of this study predate the infection). Cell type and time point are not known. V and J are TRBV20-1 and TRBJ2-2, with D possibly being TRBD2 (6 bases). DNA for the CDR3: TGCAGTGCTAGAGATATGGCGGGACACACCGGGGAGCTGTTTTTT. It is translated as CSARDMAGHTGELFF.